This T cell receptor beta chain came from a study of OX40 agonist ivuxolimab in advanced cancers. As for the study in general: The study gave patients intravenous ivuxolimab at 0.01 to 10 mg/kg every 2 weeks. Having had anti-PD-1, anti-PD-L1 or anti-CTLA-4 therapy before was allowed, and approximately 40% had some.

The repertoire was sequenced with immunoSEQ multiplex PCR; TCRdb's copy has only in-frame clones and lacks some. The table has 20,000 to 30,000 clones, around nine tenths seen once. Anyone with autoimmune disease history or systemic immunosuppression was excluded. This CDR3 is 15 amino acids long. V shed 1 base and J 7 bases; nucleotides not matched to a gene: 8. In germline, CDR1 is MGHDK, CDR2 SYGVNS. The gene calls are TRBV25-1 and TRBJ1-2; the match to TRBD1 covers 8 bases. This sequence originates from an adult with an advanced solid tumor such as melanoma, head and neck, liver or kidney cancer. Sample: CD4+ or CD8+ T cells sorted from blood, taken in a trial of the OX40 agonist ivuxolimab. Here the CDR3 DNA reads TGTGCCAGCAGTGAATCGGACAAAGACAGGGGTGGCTACACCTTC. This translates into CASSESDKDRGGYTF.